Sequencing of this TCR beta chain was carried out in a study of blood T cells in healthy people across ages. CDR1 and CDR2 from the germline V gene are SQVTM and ANQGSEA. V lost 6 bases to trimming and J lost 9 bases, with 24 bases between them. The CDR3 extends over 15 amino acids. Each sample used at least 6.5 million PBMCs. Through a sample-barcoded 5' primer and a J-beta primer mix, a second PCR was run for about 6 to 11 cycles. TCRdb analysed the 5' RACE reads with MiXCR anew, one entry per CDR3 protein. This table has hundreds of thousands of distinct CDR3 sequences, 49% appearing once. This rearrangement joins TRBV29-1 to TRBJ2-1; D is unresolved. The receptor's source is an older woman in good health. Sequencing input: blood. CDR3 nucleotide sequence: TGCAGCGTGCCAACCGCGCGGACGAGGAACGGTGAGCAGTTCTTC. Amino acid sequence: CSVPTARTRNGEQFF.